This TCR beta chain was documented in a study of blood T cell repertoires in COVID-19. Trimming took 1 base from V and 3 from J; bases not matched to a gene: 1. The CDR3 has 16 residues. The germline V gene encodes CDR1 MNHNS and CDR2 SASEGT. Only in-frame clones appear in the TCRdb table, and some are missing; sequencing was by immunoSEQ multiplex PCR. This sample has 150,000 to 200,000 clones; nearly 90% occur once, and the top ten carry roughly 2.4%. The chain joins TRBV6-1 to TRBJ2-1; TRBD2 matches 12 bases. This TCR derives from a woman in her thirties or forties with acute COVID-19. The sequenced sample was PBMCs or T cells enriched from blood (not recorded which). In DNA, the CDR3 is TGTGCCAGCAGTGAAGGGACTAGCGGGGTCTACAATGAGCAGTTCTTC. Translating it yields CASSEGTSGVYNEQFF.